These 29 T cell receptor beta chains share one sample of origin, sequenced in a study of cytomegalovirus exposure and HLA in healthy donors. PCR involved 60 Vbeta and 13 Jbeta primers. Sequenced by immunoSEQ multiplex PCR; TCRdb stores in-frame clones only, minus some. The data contain roughly 90,000 clones, around four fifths of them seen just once; the ten biggest clones take up about 3.4%. Sequenced material: PBMCs. These receptors came from a man younger than 45 in good health and CMV-seropositive.

V gene TRBV28 combines with J gene TRBJ2-2; D gene ambiguous. V shed 1 base and J shed 6 bases, with 3 bases lying between them. The CDR3 consists of 12 residues. Germline V gene data show CDR1 as MDHEN and CDR2 as SYDVKM. The CDR3 loop is CASSLFSGELFF. CDR3 DNA: TGTGCCAGCAGTTTATTCTCCGGGGAGCTGTTTTTT.

This chain uses TRBV10-3 with TRBJ1-2, with D tentatively TRBD1 (5 bases). The CDR3 spans 13 residues. Germline CDR1 and CDR2: ENHRY and SYGVKD. The ends were cut back, 3 bases at V and 5 bases at J, with 10 bases in the middle. The CDR3 sequence: CAISDGALYGYTF. In nucleotides, the CDR3 is TGTGCCATCAGTGATGGGGCTCTATATGGCTACACCTTC.

The V call is TRBV5-4, the J call TRBJ2-3; D is ambiguous. Germline loops: CDR1 SGHNT, CDR2 YYREEE (reference sequence). The CDR3 contains 13 residues. V lost 1 base, J lost 2 bases, and 5 bases lay in between. The CDR3 DNA is TGTGCCAGCAGCTTGTATTCCACAGATACGCAGTATTTT. Amino acid sequence: CASSLYSTDTQYF.

This clone appeared a few times. The chain joins TRBV6-5 to TRBJ2-7, with 10 bases matching TRBD1. J was trimmed by 3 bases and V by 4 bases; bases with no gene match: 0. CDR1 is MNHEY, CDR2 SVGAGI, per germline. The CDR3 sequence is 13 residues long. The CDR3: CASSWDRGYEQYF. CDR3 coding DNA: TGTGCCAGCAGTTGGGACAGGGGCTACGAGCAGTACTTC.

The chain is built from TRBV27 and TRBJ2-2; 10 bases are shared with TRBD1. The ends lost 0 bases at V and 7 bases at J; junction bases unmatched: 5. The CDR3 is 16 amino acids. Germline V gene data show CDR1 as MNHEY and CDR2 as SMNVEV (reference sequence). The chain's CDR3 is CASSLSGQGSGGELFF. CDR3 nucleotides: TGTGCCAGCAGTTTATCGGGACAGGGGTCGGGCGGGGAGCTGTTTTTT.

This clone rates as medium-sized. V is TRBV7-2 and J is TRBJ2-7, with a weak D call TRBD2 (6 bases). This CDR3 has 16 amino acids. Germline CDR1 SGHTA, CDR2 FQGNSA. V dropped 0 bases and J dropped 2 bases, with 14 bases sitting between them. This chain's CDR3 is CASSLAGGRVTYEQYF. CDR3 bases: TGTGCCAGCAGCTTAGCGGGGGGACGGGTAACCTACGAGCAGTACTTC.

This rearrangement joins TRBV2 to TRBJ2-7; perhaps TRBD1 as D (6 bases). Germline V gene sequence: CDR1 SNHLY, CDR2 FYNNEI. The CDR3 totals 15 residues. V lost 7 bases and J 2 bases, leaving 18 bases between the germline ends. The CDR3 DNA follows: TGTGCCAGCAAGGAACCTAGACAGGTCCCCTACGAGCAGTACTTC. Its translation: CASKEPRQVPYEQYF.

The V call is TRBV7-9, the J call TRBJ1-1; tentatively, D is TRBD1 (6 bases). V was pared by 5 bases and J by 0 bases, with 16 bases between. Germline values: CDR1 SEHNR, CDR2 FQNEAQ (reference sequence). CDR3 size: 16 residues. The CDR3 loop is CASSDNRAHMNTEAFF. CDR3 bases: TGTGCCAGCAGCGACAACAGGGCCCACATGAACACTGAAGCTTTCTTT.

The chain links TRBV5-1 to TRBJ2-3, with 9 nucleotides matching TRBD2. Germline CDR1 is SGHRS and CDR2 is YFSETQ. The CDR3 extends over 15 amino acids. J lost 2 bases, V lost 0 bases, and 1 base had no gene match. The CDR3 bases are TGCGCCAGCAGCTTGGGCGGGAGGGCCACAGATACGCAGTATTTT. Encoded protein: CASSLGGRATDTQYF. Complete variable domain (other parts from reference TRBV5-1 and TRBJ2-3): KAGVTQTPRYLIKTRGQQVTLSCSPISGHRSVSWYQQTPGQGLQFLFEYFSETQRNKGNFPGRFSGRQFSNSRSEMNVSTLELGDSALYLCASSLGGRATDTQYFGPGTRLTVL.

The chain employs TRBV19 and TRBJ1-6, with D tentatively TRBD1 (5 bases). In germline, CDR1 is LNHDA, CDR2 SQIVND (reference sequence). Trimming left V 3 bases short and J 10 bases short, with 7 bases between. There are 12 residues in the CDR3. CDR3 coding DNA: TGTGCCAGTAGTATTGGGGCCTCACCCCTCCACTTT. Protein: CASSIGASPLHF.

The CDR3: CASSRETSGRGTDTQYF. CDR3 DNA: TGTGCCAGCAGCCGAGAGACTAGCGGGAGAGGGACAGATACGCAGTATTTT. The chain has TRBV11-3 and TRBJ2-3, with 12 bases aligning to TRBD2. After removal of 5 bases from V and 3 bases from J, the junction contained 9 bases not matched to a gene. The CDR3 has 17 residues. The germline gives CDR1 SGHNT, CDR2 YENEEA.

The chain carries TRBV7-9 and TRBJ2-1; D ambiguous. This CDR3 has 15 amino acids. V was cut by 4 bases and J by 0 bases, with 10 bases left in between. Germline V gives CDR1 SEHNR, CDR2 FQNEAQ (reference sequence). The CDR3 sequence: CASSSGLSSYNEQFF. The CDR3 region has the DNA TGTGCCAGCAGCTCCGGTCTTAGCTCCTACAATGAGCAGTTCTTC.

In this sample, this clone turned up once. CDR3 loop: CASSTGTGHEKLFF. DNA for the CDR3: TGTGCCAGCAGTACCGGGACAGGTCATGAAAAACTGTTTTTT. The rearrangement uses TRBV27 and TRBJ1-4; TRBD1 agrees at 8 bases. Germline assignment: CDR1 MNHEY and CDR2 SMNVEV (reference sequence). V shed 5 bases and J 6 bases; nucleotides not matched to a gene: 5. The CDR3 has 14 amino acids.

The sample holds a few counts of this clone. The chain has TRBV28 and TRBJ2-4, with D possibly being TRBD2 (7 bases). V gave up 7 bases and J gave up 2 bases, with 15 bases separating them. Germline V CDR1 and CDR2: MDHEN, SYDVKM. This CDR3 contains 15 residues. In DNA form, the CDR3 reads TGTGCCAGCACCCTGTCGGGGGGCCCCAAAAACATTCAGTACTTC. This gives the protein CASTLSGGPKNIQYF.

The chain combines TRBV28 with TRBJ1-4; D is ambiguous. V lost 7 bases, J lost 4 bases, and 10 bases lay in between. The CDR3 is 13 residues long. From germline, CDR1 is MDHEN and CDR2 SYDVKM. Written as DNA, the CDR3 is TGTGCCAGCATCTCCGGGGTTAATGAAAAACTGTTTTTT. Translating it yields CASISGVNEKLFF. The full variable domain, in which reference TRBV28 and TRBJ1-4 provide the parts outside the CDR3, is DVKVTQSSRYLVKRTGEKVFLECVQDMDHENMFWYRQDPGLGLRLIYFSYDVKMKEKGDIPEGYSVSREKKERFSLILESASTNQTSMYLCASISGVNEKLFFGSGTQLSVL.

This chain uses TRBV6-5 with TRBJ2-7; 10 bases are shared with TRBD2. V lost 2 bases, J lost 2 bases, and 6 bases stayed unmatched. This CDR3 region has 16 residues. The germline gives CDR1 MNHEY, CDR2 SVGAGI. CDR3 amino acids: CASSYTRTSGAYEQYF. The DNA of the CDR3 is TGTGCCAGCAGTTACACCCGGACTAGCGGTGCCTACGAGCAGTACTTC.

The chain uses TRBV10-1 and TRBJ2-2; 8 nucleotides match TRBD2. Germline lookup yields CDR1 WNHNN and CDR2 SYGVQD (reference sequence). The CDR3 consists of 16 residues. Losses at the gene ends were 4 bases for V and 4 bases for J; bases not matched to a gene: 8. In nucleotides, the CDR3 is TGCGCCAGCAGTGGTTTAGCGGGAAGCGGCACCGGGGAGCTGTTTTTT. Protein sequence: CASSGLAGSGTGELFF.

This sequence joins TRBV5-4 and TRBJ2-5, with TRBD1 matching 11 bases. The germline CDR1 and CDR2 sequences are SGHNT and YYREEE (reference sequence). The CDR3 runs to 16 residues. J lost 0 bases, V lost 2 bases, and 3 bases had no gene match. In nucleotides, the CDR3 is TGTGCCAGCAGCTTAGGGGACAGGGGGTACCAAGAGACCCAGTACTTC. Encoded protein: CASSLGDRGYQETQYF.

This rearrangement joins TRBV18 to TRBJ2-7; 12 positions match TRBD2. The V gene end was trimmed by 3 bases and the J gene end by 7 bases; junction bases not matched to a gene: 7. In germline, CDR1 is KGHSH, CDR2 LQKENI. The CDR3 runs to 15 residues. The CDR3 here is CASSPVTSGSGEQYF. CDR3 in DNA: TGTGCCAGCTCACCGGTGACTAGCGGGAGTGGTGAGCAGTACTTC.

The chain couples TRBV27 to TRBJ2-5; D is perhaps TRBD2 (7 bases). CDR3 length: 17 amino acids. Germline V lookup: CDR1 MNHEY, CDR2 SMNVEV (reference sequence). Trimming left V 6 bases short and J 5 bases short, with 25 bases between. CDR3 in amino acids: CASSSLLAGRGGETQYF. CDR3 nucleotide sequence: TGTGCCAGCAGCTCCCTGCTCGCGGGGAGGGGGGGCGAGACCCAGTACTTC.

This chain joins TRBV7-6 and TRBJ1-3; D gene ambiguous. The germline CDR1 and CDR2 sequences are SGHVS and FNYEAQ. The CDR3 extends over 15 amino acids. Between the trimmed V and J ends, which lost 0 bases and 0 bases, there was a span of 6 bases. In DNA, the CDR3 is TGTGCCAGCAGCTTAGCCGGTTCCTCTGGAAACACCATATATTTT. This codes for CASSLAGSSGNTIYF.

This clone was counted once. The chain combines TRBV18 with TRBJ2-3; D perhaps matches TRBD2 (5 bases). Per the germline V gene, CDR1 is KGHSH and CDR2 is LQKENI. Between the trimmed V and J ends, which lost 6 bases and 2 bases, there was a span of 15 bases. This CDR3 is built from 15 residues. The CDR3 DNA reads as TGTGCCAGCTCCACGTCGGCGGGCCCCACAGATACGCAGTATTTT. It codes for CASSTSAGPTDTQYF. The whole variable domain, filled in from reference TRBV18 and TRBJ2-3, reads NAGVMQNPRHLVRRRGQEARLRCSPMKGHSHVYWYRQLPEEGLKFMVYLQKENIIDESGMPKERFSAEFPKEGPSILRIQQVVRGDSAAYFCASSTSAGPTDTQYFGPGTRLTVL.

The chain is built from TRBV28 and TRBJ1-5; D unclear. The V gene lost 1 base and the J gene lost 1 base, with 2 bases spanning the gap. Per the germline V gene, CDR1 is MDHEN and CDR2 is SYDVKM. CDR3 size: 13 residues. The DNA of the CDR3 is TGTGCCAGCAGTTTATCGAGCAATCAGCCCCAGCATTTT. This codes for CASSLSSNQPQHF.

The chain combines TRBV2 with TRBJ1-4; unclear D gene. The CDR3 is made up of 15 amino acids. Germline V gives CDR1 SNHLY, CDR2 FYNNEI. V lost 8 bases, J lost 0 bases, and 13 bases lay in between. The CDR3 reads CASSKLAATNEKLFF. In DNA, the CDR3 is TGTGCCAGCTCTAAGTTAGCAGCAACTAATGAAAAACTGTTTTTT.

The V and J genes are TRBV4-1 and TRBJ2-3; D not certain. CDR3 length: 14 amino acids. V gave up 1 base and J gave up 3 bases, with 8 bases separating them. The germline V gene has CDR1 MGHRA and CDR2 YSYEKL. CDR3 residues: CASSQGLPTDTQYF. In DNA, the CDR3 is TGCGCCAGCAGCCAAGGACTGCCGACAGATACGCAGTATTTT.

J is TRBJ1-3 and V is TRBV7-8; possibly TRBD1 for D (5 bases). V was clipped by 3 bases and J by 0 bases, with 18 bases between them. CDR3 size: 18 residues. Per the germline V gene, CDR1 is SGHVS and CDR2 is FQNEAQ. The CDR3 region has the DNA TGTGCCAGCAGCTTTTCGGTCACAGGAGTTGGCTCTGGAAACACCATATATTTT. This encodes CASSFSVTGVGSGNTIYF.

This clone was seen once. The J gene is TRBJ1-2, the V gene TRBV6-6; weak D call: TRBD1 (6 bases). In germline, CDR1 is MNHNY, CDR2 SVGAGI (reference sequence). This CDR3 spans 15 amino acids. V lost 0 bases, J lost 6 bases, and 14 bases lay in between. The DNA of the CDR3 is TGTGCCAGCAGTTACTCCAGGCAGGGGAAGGATGGCTACACCTTC. Translated: CASSYSRQGKDGYTF.

This clone showed up just once. The rearrangement joins TRBV15 to TRBJ2-3, with 14 bases lining up with TRBD2. This CDR3 is 21 amino acids long. The V and J ends lost 2 bases and 5 bases, in that order; junction bases with no gene match: 18. The germline gives CDR1 LNHNV, CDR2 YYDKDF (reference sequence). CDR3 sequence: CATSRFRPTPGLAGEIDTQYF. Written as DNA, the CDR3 is TGTGCCACCAGCAGATTCCGTCCGACCCCGGGACTAGCGGGAGAGATAGATACGCAGTATTTT.

The chain is built from TRBV10-3 and TRBJ1-3, with 8 bases matching TRBD1. The CDR3 spans 14 residues. CDR1 ENHRY and CDR2 SYGVKD come from the germline V gene. V shed 6 bases, J shed 4 bases, and the junction held 5 bases outside the gene matches. The CDR3 here is CAIRTQGDGNTIYF. The CDR3 nucleotides are TGTGCCATCAGAACACAGGGGGACGGAAACACCATATATTTT.